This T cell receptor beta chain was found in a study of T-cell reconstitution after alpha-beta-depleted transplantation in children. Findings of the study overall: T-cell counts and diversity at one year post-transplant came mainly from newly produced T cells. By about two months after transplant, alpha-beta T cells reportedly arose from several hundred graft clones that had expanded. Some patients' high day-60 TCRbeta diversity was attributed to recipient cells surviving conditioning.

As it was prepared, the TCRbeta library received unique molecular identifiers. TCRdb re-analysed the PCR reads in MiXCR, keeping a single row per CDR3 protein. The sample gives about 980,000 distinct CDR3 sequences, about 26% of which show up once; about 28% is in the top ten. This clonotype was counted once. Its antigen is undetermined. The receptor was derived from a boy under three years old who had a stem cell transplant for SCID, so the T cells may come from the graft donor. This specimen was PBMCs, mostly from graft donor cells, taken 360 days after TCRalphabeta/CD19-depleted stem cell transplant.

CDR3 amino acids: CASSPPREISGNTIYF. DNA for the CDR3: TGTGCCAGCTCACCACCCAGGGAGATCTCTGGAAACACCATATATTTT. The chain uses TRBV18 and TRBJ1-3; D might be TRBD1 (5 bases). V lost 0 bases and J lost 0, with 9 bases in between. Looked up from germline, CDR1 is KGHSH and CDR2 is LQKENI. CDR3 size: 16 residues.